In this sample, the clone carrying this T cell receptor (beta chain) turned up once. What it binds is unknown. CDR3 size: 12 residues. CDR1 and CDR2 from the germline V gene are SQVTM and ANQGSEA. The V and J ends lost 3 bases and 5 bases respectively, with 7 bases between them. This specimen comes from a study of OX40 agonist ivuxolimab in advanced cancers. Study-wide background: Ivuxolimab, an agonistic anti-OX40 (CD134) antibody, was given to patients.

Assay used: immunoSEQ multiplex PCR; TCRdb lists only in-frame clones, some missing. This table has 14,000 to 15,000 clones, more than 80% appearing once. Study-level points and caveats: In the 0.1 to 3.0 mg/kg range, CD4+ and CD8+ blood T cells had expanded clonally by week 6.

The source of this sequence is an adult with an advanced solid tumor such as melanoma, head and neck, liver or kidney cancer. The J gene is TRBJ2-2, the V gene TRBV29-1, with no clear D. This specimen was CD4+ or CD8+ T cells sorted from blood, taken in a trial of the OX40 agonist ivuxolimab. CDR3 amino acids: CSVDGWTGELFF. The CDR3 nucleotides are TGCAGCGTTGACGGTTGGACCGGGGAGCTGTTTTTT.